This TCR beta chain was profiled in a study of blood T cell repertoires in COVID-19. Study overall: From the United States, Italy and Spain came samples of acute and convalescent COVID-19.

Some clones are missing from TCRdb's copy, which holds only in-frame ones; the method was immunoSEQ multiplex PCR. The table includes over 95,000 clones, 84% detected once. V lost 0 bases and J lost 6, with 18 bases in between. This CDR3 spans 16 amino acids. Per germline, CDR1 SGHRS and CDR2 YFSETQ. This TCR came from a woman aged 40-49 years with acute or convalescent COVID-19. The sample comprised peripheral blood. The J gene is TRBJ1-2, the V gene TRBV5-1; TRBD1 is a possible D gene (6 bases). The CDR3 loop reads CASSLVLAGTSDGYTF. CDR3 nucleotide sequence: TGCGCCAGCAGCTTGGTATTGGCAGGGACATCCGATGGCTACACCTTC.